The subject of this entry is one T cell receptor beta chain. This clone's antigen is unknown. Qualities for individual bases were not recorded, and no much larger clone is one base off. The data were taken from a study of vaccination and CD4 T cells after COVID-19 (dated by TCRdb to 2022 to 2024). In the study overall: SARS-CoV-2 positivity had been established in the convalescent patients by nasal swab PCR, and mild disease was recorded in under ten of these patients and severe disease in one. The convalescent cohort comprised six males and four females, including two Hispanic individuals, seven Caucasians, two Asians and one multiracial person. Two doses of either the Pfizer-BioNTech BNT162b2 vaccine (n=8) or the Moderna mRNA-1273 vaccine (n=2) were administered to participants. Post-COVID blood samples from convalescent patients were collected a median of approximately 100 days after diagnosis, with a range of roughly 30 to 161 days. Post-vaccine blood samples were collected a median of approximately 77 days after the second vaccine dose, ranging from roughly 13 to 250 days. The cultures were stimulated with overlapping spike peptide pools from SARS-CoV-2 and from the common cold coronaviruses HCoV-NL63, HCoV-OC43 and HCoV-229E. As controls, cultures received a CEFX viral epitope pool (the positive control), an HIV-1 Nef peptide pool (the negative control), or no peptide at all. The spike-specific CD4+ TCR repertoire was compared before and after mRNA vaccination in under 11 COVID-19 convalescent patients and a few infection-naive healthy vaccine recipients.

Results the study describes overall, beyond this receptor: In convalescent patients, a median approximately 89% of post-vaccine SARS-CoV-2-reactive clones were detected only after vaccination, suggesting vaccine-specific priming. The number of convalescent patients in the study was relatively small, and the study did not examine early timepoints following natural infection. Although the median number of SARS-CoV-2-reactive clonotypes went up from roughly 22 after infection to around 40 after vaccination, the increase was not significant. Of the vaccine-specific clones found in convalescent patients, nearly all (304 of 307) were mono-reactive for SARS-CoV-2 spike instead of being cross-reactive with common cold coronaviruses.

The germline V gene encodes CDR1 MDHEN and CDR2 SYDVKM. The germline ends are 12 bases apart after V is trimmed by 10 bases and J by 0 bases. Taken from cysteine to phenylalanine, the CDR3 has 13 residues. Only CDR3 DNA remains: 39 bases, in frame from the first base. The library was made by PCR. At the Johns Hopkins FTIC core, DNA from the cultured CD4+ T cells underwent TCR sequencing with the Oncomine TCR Beta short-read assay. Genomic DNA was extracted from the cultured CD4+ T cells with the QIAamp micro DNA kit. Oncomine TCR Beta libraries made from cultured CD4+ T cells were pooled using unique dual indexes and sequenced on an Illumina iSeq 100. The study's own analysis went as follows. Non-productive sequences were removed, and CDR3s that did not start with C, did not end with F or W, or were shorter than 7 amino acids were discarded. Antigen-specific clonotypes were identified with the MANAFEST web application by comparing peptide-stimulated wells with reference and other culture wells. Positive clones required FDR below 0.05, an odds ratio above 5, and productive frequency above 0.1% in at least two of three replicate wells. A clonotype was classed as cross-reactive if the clonotype showed significant expansion both in SARS-CoV-2 spike wells and in at least one common cold coronavirus spike condition. Levenshtein distances (stringdist) and unrooted phylogenetic trees (ape) in R version 3.6.1 were used to assess CDR3 homology. TCRdb redid the processing of the public reads, applying fastp at Q25 and MiXCR, and retained in-frame beta chains. Duplicate CDR3 protein sequences are folded into a single record with the most common DNA and genes. The V and J calls were determined by TCRdb, not by the authors. The sample table records more than 9,000 distinct CDR3 sequences; 64% of these occur just once. The top ten clonotypes cover 34% of the sample.

Explained via the paper, the treatment or condition label denotes: approximately nine-day PBMC culture with coronavirus spike peptide pools or control peptides (ViraFEST assay). To expand antigen-specific T cells with peptide pools and then pick out the expanded clonotypes through TCR sequencing, the study relied on the ViraFEST assay. The convalescent patients' positive SARS-CoV-2 PCR tests were from March to December 2020, which was before the Alpha, Beta and Delta variants emerged in the United States. Each well held two million PBMCs cultured with roughly 10 ug/ml peptide pools in IMDM containing around 5% human AB serum and 9.5 to 10 IU/ml IL-2. Half of the culture medium was replaced with fresh IL-2-containing medium on days 3 and 7. CD4+ T cells were isolated after roughly nine days of culture through negative selection using the EasySep CD4+ T cell isolation kit. Ficoll-Paque Plus gradient centrifugation was used to isolate PBMCs from whole blood, and the isolated PBMCs were then either used fresh or cryopreserved at -140C. Each culture condition was generally run in triplicate wells.

This receptor was taken from a human donor who had recovered from COVID-19. Sequencing was done on a sample of CD4+ T cells from blood, cultured in vitro. Recombination linked TRBV28 to TRBJ1-2, with the D gene call left open. The nucleotide sequence reads as follows: TGTGCCACCTTTGACACAGCTAACTATGGCTACACCTTC. It specifies CATFDTANYGYTF.